This T cell receptor (beta chain) was retrieved from a study of type 1 regulatory T cells. The overall study: An in vitro protocol generated T-allo10, a Tr1-enriched, alloantigen-specific CD4 T cell product.

TCRdb itself ran the reads through MiXCR, one entry per CDR3 protein. The repertoire holds approximately 90,000 distinct CDR3 sequences, with about 28% as singletons. This clonotype was seen only a few times. Between the trimmed V and J ends, which lost 2 bases and 7 bases, there was a span of 12 bases. CDR1 and CDR2 from the germline V gene are KGHSH and LQKENI. CDR3 length equals 15 residues. This clonotype was sampled from a human donor in good health. The chain links TRBV18 to TRBJ1-6; the D gene is possibly TRBD1 (5 bases). The sequenced sample was CD4+ T cells, either the whole sample or a sorted fraction (not recorded which). CDR3 in amino acids: CASSPVGDDNSPLHF. The DNA for the CDR3 is TGTGCCAGCTCACCAGTAGGGGATGACAATTCACCCCTCCACTTT.